This T cell receptor beta chain derives from a study of T cell changes during pregnancy in multiple sclerosis. V lost 0 bases, J lost 3 bases, and 4 bases stayed unmatched. The CDR3 is 15 residues long. CDR1 MNHEY and CDR2 SMNVEV come from the germline V gene (reference sequence). Only in-frame clones appear in the TCRdb table, and some are missing; sequencing was by immunoSEQ multiplex PCR. This sample yields around 57,000 clones, of which about nine tenths are seen a single time; 5.5% to 7% belongs to the top ten. The input for sequencing was peripheral blood, taken in the third trimester of pregnancy. The chain is built from TRBV27 and TRBJ2-7; the match to TRBD2 covers 8 bases. This TCR came from a female donor in good health, enrolled as a control in a pregnancy study. The CDR3: CASSLSSGGYYEQYF. CDR3 nucleotide sequence: TGTGCCAGCAGTTTATCAAGCGGGGGCTACTACGAGCAGTACTTC.